This T cell receptor (beta chain) derives from a study of CXCR3-negative and CXCR3-positive naive CD8 T cells (dated by TCRdb to the late 2010s). Context from the whole study: In total, 130 million or so TRB reads were obtained, which works out to roughly 1.5 +/- 0.3 million reads per library. Naive subsets from a handful of donors and memory cells from 3 donors were included in the TRBV-TRBJ cluster analysis. The diversity and physicochemical repertoire analyses included 11 donors pooled from two independent experiments.

Sequencer: NextSeq 550. The Human TCR Profiling Kit (MiLaboratory) was used to make UMI-labeled 5' RACE TRB cDNA libraries. The full amount of extracted RNA was used for cDNA synthesis, and the full amount of resulting cDNA was used for PCR amplification. Libraries were prepared in parallel with an identical number of PCR cycles. Per the authors' processing: With a requirement of at least two reads per UMI, MIGEC and MiXCR extracted about 50,000 +/- 10,000 unique UMI-labeled TRB cDNA molecules per library. On average, about 40,000 +/- 10,000 functional in-frame TRB CDR3 nucleotide clonotypes lacking stop codons were found per library. After each sample was downsampled to 5000 UMI-labeled TRB molecules, VDJtools was used to calculate diversity metrics such as normalized Shannon-Wiener and Chao1. For the central five CDR3 residues, VDJtools calculated physicochemical properties weighted by clonotype size, namely interaction energy, strength, volume and Kidera factor 4. Reprocessed by TCRdb, the reads give a single entry per CDR3 protein sequence, without DNA. It is TCRdb's table, rather than the study itself, that gives the V and J calls and clone size. For this sample, the table gives about 63,000 distinct CDR3 sequences. The top ten clones comprise over 4% of the sample.

Regarding this clonotype: Its target antigen remains unknown.

For each CD8+ T cell subset, flow sorting was done in triplicate, and 300,000 to 350,000 cells per subset went directly into RLT lysis buffer. To keep memory contaminants out, a stringent definition of naive CD8+ T cells was applied: CD45RO-CCR7+CD27+CD95-. Peripheral blood mononuclear cells were isolated from buffy coats by standard density gradient centrifugation. A FACSAria III was used to flow-sort naive CXCR3-negative and CXCR3-positive CD8+ T cells. An RNeasy Mini Kit was used to extract total RNA from the sorted cells. Results and caveats for the whole study, not just this receptor: TRB CDR3s from CXCR3-positive naive cells showed higher hydrophobicity (lower Kidera factor 4), lower energy, and higher strength and volume indices than CXCR3-negative naive cells. Both naive subsets had comparably high repertoire diversity, while memory CD8+ T cells had much lower repertoire diversity. CXCR3 expression partially decreased after cryopreservation, so most assays used freshly isolated PBMCs. Similar TRBV-TRBJ usage was shown by naive CXCR3-negative and CXCR3-positive cells from the same donor, whereas distinct patterns were shown by memory cells. Because surface CD5, which has been linked to self-reactivity in mice, was comparable between naive subsets, TCR interaction strength was also inferred from TRB CDR3 physicochemical properties.

The CDR3 spans 16 residues, from the cysteine through the phenylalanine. No DNA sequence was recorded. Taken from the germline V gene, the CDR1 and CDR2 loops are SGHVS and FNYEAQ. The sample was naive CXCR3+ CD8+ T cells from blood. The sample's cell subset or site label, in plain terms: CD45RO-CCR7+CD27+CD95- naive CD8+ T cells expressing CXCR3 (TNR3+). The TCR sequence derives from a human donor in good health. Some clones in this sample may be carry-over from other donors' samples. The sequence links TRBV7-6 to TRBJ1-2; with no DNA, the TCRdb D assignment of TRBD1 cannot be verified. The CDR3 protein: CASSSEISGQGYGYTF.